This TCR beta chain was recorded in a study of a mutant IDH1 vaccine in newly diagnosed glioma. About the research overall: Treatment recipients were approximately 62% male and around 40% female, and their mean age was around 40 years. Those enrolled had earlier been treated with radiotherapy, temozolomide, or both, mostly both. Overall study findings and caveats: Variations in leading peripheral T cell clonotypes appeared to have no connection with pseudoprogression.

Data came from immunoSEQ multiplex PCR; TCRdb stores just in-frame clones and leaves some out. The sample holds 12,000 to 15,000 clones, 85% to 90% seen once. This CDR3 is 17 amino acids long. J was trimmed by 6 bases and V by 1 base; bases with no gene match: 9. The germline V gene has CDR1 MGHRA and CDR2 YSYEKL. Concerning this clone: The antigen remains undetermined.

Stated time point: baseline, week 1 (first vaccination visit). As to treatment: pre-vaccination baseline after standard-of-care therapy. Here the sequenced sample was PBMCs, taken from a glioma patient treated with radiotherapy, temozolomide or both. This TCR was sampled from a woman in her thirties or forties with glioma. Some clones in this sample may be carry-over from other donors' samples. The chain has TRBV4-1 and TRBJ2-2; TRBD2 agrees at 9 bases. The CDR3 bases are TGCGCCAGCAGCCAAGCCCGCGGGGGGGCCCTTCCCGGGGAGCTGTTTTTT. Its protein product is CASSQARGGALPGELFF.